This is a list of T cell receptor beta chains from one sample in a study of cytomegalovirus exposure and HLA in healthy donors. Sequencing was performed with immunoSEQ multiplex PCR; in TCRdb, only in-frame clones are kept and a portion is missing. The sample carries under 300,000 clones, around 81% recorded once. What was sequenced was PBMCs. All receptors come from an older woman in good health and CMV-seropositive. Both conserved end residues are part of each CDR3. The order of the fields is V gene, clone size, D gene, J gene, CDR3 DNA, CDR3 protein. A D gene is named only where the DNA matches it firmly. Clone size, where shown, is once, few, many, or a class for clones that have expanded.

V gene: TRBV6-6; clone size: few; D gene: .; J gene: TRBJ1-3; CDR3 DNA: TGTGCCAGCGGGAGAGACCTAGTAGAGAACACCATATATTTT; CDR3 protein: CASGRDLVENTIYF
V gene: TRBV5-6; clone size: few; D gene: .; J gene: TRBJ1-4; CDR3 DNA: TGTGCCAGCAGCTTGGGGTTTTCACAGTTTAATGAAAAACTGTTTTTT; CDR3 protein: CASSLGFSQFNEKLFF
V gene: TRBV10-3; clone size: once; D gene: .; J gene: TRBJ2-7; CDR3 DNA: TGTGCCATCAGAAGGGGGGGAGCTGACGAGCAGTACTTC; CDR3 protein: CAIRRGGADEQYF
V gene: TRBV15; clone size: once; D gene: TRBD1; J gene: TRBJ1-1; CDR3 DNA: TGTGCCACCACAAGACAGGGTAGAACTGAAGCTTTCTTT; CDR3 protein: CATTRQGRTEAFF
V gene: TRBV6-4; clone size: .; D gene: .; J gene: TRBJ2-2; CDR3 DNA: TGTGCCAGCAGTGCTCAGGGCTCCGGGGAGCTGTTTTTT; CDR3 protein: CASSAQGSGELFF
V gene: TRBV7-9; clone size: once; D gene: TRBD2; J gene: TRBJ2-7; CDR3 DNA: TGTGCCAGCAGCTTAGTAGCGGGAGGTCTTTACGAGCAGTACTTC; CDR3 protein: CASSLVAGGLYEQYF
V gene: TRBV27; clone size: once; D gene: .; J gene: TRBJ2-2; CDR3 DNA: TGTGCCAGCAGTTTACAGGGAACCGGGGAGCTGTTTTTT; CDR3 protein: CASSLQGTGELFF
V gene: TRBV5-1; clone size: .; D gene: TRBD1; J gene: TRBJ2-3; CDR3 DNA: TGCGCCAGCAGCCCTGGACCGGGACAGGGGTGGGATACGCAGTATTTT; CDR3 protein: CASSPGPGQGWDTQYF
V gene: TRBV7-9; clone size: few; D gene: .; J gene: TRBJ1-5; CDR3 DNA: TGTGCCAGCAGCCCTATGGAGGGGAATCAGCCCCAGCATTTT; CDR3 protein: CASSPMEGNQPQHF
V gene: TRBV5-1; clone size: .; D gene: .; J gene: TRBJ2-3; CDR3 DNA: TGCGCCAGCAGCTTGGGACAGGGAGGAACAGATACGCAGTATTTT; CDR3 protein: CASSLGQGGTDTQYF
V gene: TRBV5-1; clone size: .; D gene: .; J gene: TRBJ2-1; CDR3 DNA: TGCGCCAGCAGCCCTGGGGCGAGCTCCTACAATGAGCAGTTCTTC; CDR3 protein: CASSPGASSYNEQFF
V gene: TRBV19; clone size: .; D gene: .; J gene: TRBJ1-2; CDR3 DNA: TGTGCCATCCCTACAGGTCTCTATGGCTACACCTTC; CDR3 protein: CAIPTGLYGYTF
V gene: TRBV10-3; clone size: few; D gene: .; J gene: TRBJ1-3; CDR3 DNA: TGTGCCATCAGTGAGATAGGGGCGCGGGGAAACACCATATATTTT; CDR3 protein: CAISEIGARGNTIYF
V gene: TRBV28; clone size: .; D gene: .; J gene: TRBJ1-2; CDR3 DNA: TGTGCCAGCAGTTTAACCCTCGACAGTAACTATGGCTACACCTTC; CDR3 protein: CASSLTLDSNYGYTF
V gene: TRBV6-1; clone size: .; D gene: TRBD1; J gene: TRBJ1-1; CDR3 DNA: TGTGCCAGCATTCGGGACAGGGAGGGTGACACTGAAGCTTTCTTT; CDR3 protein: CASIRDREGDTEAFF
V gene: TRBV28; clone size: once; D gene: TRBD1; J gene: TRBJ1-2; CDR3 DNA: TGTGCCAGCAGCTCACAGGGGGCATGGGGCTACACCTTC; CDR3 protein: CASSSQGAWGYTF
V gene: TRBV7-7; clone size: .; D gene: .; J gene: TRBJ2-1; CDR3 DNA: TGTGCCAACAGCGCGACTATTCGCGTCTCCTACAATGAGCAGTTCTTC; CDR3 protein: CANSATIRVSYNEQFF
V gene: TRBV7-3; clone size: few; D gene: TRBD1; J gene: TRBJ2-2; CDR3 DNA: TGTGCCAGCAGTCAGGGGGCGGACGGGGAGCTGTTTTTT; CDR3 protein: CASSQGADGELFF
V gene: TRBV27; clone size: few; D gene: .; J gene: TRBJ2-3; CDR3 DNA: TGTGCCAGCGGATGGGGAGCAGATACGCAGTATTTT; CDR3 protein: CASGWGADTQYF
V gene: TRBV6-5; clone size: .; D gene: .; J gene: TRBJ1-1; CDR3 DNA: TGTGCCAGCAGTGAGCAGGCAAAGAACACTGAAGCTTTCTTT; CDR3 protein: CASSEQAKNTEAFF
V gene: TRBV4-2; clone size: .; D gene: TRBD1; J gene: TRBJ2-2; CDR3 DNA: TGTGCCAGCAGGGGACAGACAAACACCGGGGAGCTGTTTTTT; CDR3 protein: CASRGQTNTGELFF
V gene: TRBV5-4; clone size: .; D gene: .; J gene: TRBJ2-1; CDR3 DNA: TGTGCCAGTCATCTTGACGGGGGCTCCTACAATGAGCAGTTCTTC; CDR3 protein: CASHLDGGSYNEQFF
V gene: TRBV18; clone size: .; D gene: .; J gene: TRBJ2-1; CDR3 DNA: TGTGCCAGCGCTCCAACTTACAATGAGCAGTTCTTC; CDR3 protein: CASAPTYNEQFF
V gene: TRBV2; clone size: few; D gene: TRBD2; J gene: TRBJ2-4; CDR3 DNA: TGTGCCAGCCGGTCTAGCGGGAGGTCGATGGCCATTCAGTACTTC; CDR3 protein: CASRSSGRSMAIQYF
V gene: TRBV5-1; clone size: .; D gene: .; J gene: TRBJ2-7; CDR3 DNA: TGCGCCAGCTACCGGGACCCAGGGGTATACGAGCAGTACTTC; CDR3 protein: CASYRDPGVYEQYF
V gene: TRBV5-1; clone size: .; D gene: .; J gene: TRBJ2-3; CDR3 DNA: TGCGCCAGCAGCTTGGCCTCAGGGGGCACAGATACGCAGTATTTT; CDR3 protein: CASSLASGGTDTQYF
V gene: TRBV5-1; clone size: .; D gene: TRBD2; J gene: TRBJ2-5; CDR3 DNA: TGCGCCAGCAGCTTGGGACTAGCGGGAACCCAAGAGACCCAGTACTTC; CDR3 protein: CASSLGLAGTQETQYF
V gene: TRBV9; clone size: .; D gene: .; J gene: TRBJ2-7; CDR3 DNA: TGTGCCAGCAGCGTAGAGGCGACAGCTTCCTACGAGCAGTACTTC; CDR3 protein: CASSVEATASYEQYF
V gene: TRBV2; clone size: .; D gene: TRBD1; J gene: TRBJ1-5; CDR3 DNA: TGTGCCTCGAAAGGGGACAGGGGGGGTCAGCCCCAGCATTTT; CDR3 protein: CASKGDRGGQPQHF
V gene: TRBV7-8; clone size: .; D gene: .; J gene: TRBJ2-1; CDR3 DNA: TGTGCCAGCAGCTTGAGGGAGAGTTCCTACAATGAGCAGTTCTTC; CDR3 protein: CASSLRESSYNEQFF
V gene: TRBV7-9; clone size: once; D gene: .; J gene: TRBJ1-1; CDR3 DNA: TGTGCCTGGGGGGGGAACACTGAAGCTTTCTTT; CDR3 protein: CAWGGNTEAFF
V gene: TRBV28; clone size: .; D gene: TRBD1; J gene: TRBJ2-3; CDR3 DNA: TGTGCCAGCAGTTTATGGGGGGACAGTACCGGCAGGTATACGCAGTATTTT; CDR3 protein: CASSLWGDSTGRYTQYF
V gene: TRBV6-1; clone size: .; D gene: TRBD2; J gene: TRBJ2-7; CDR3 DNA: TGTGCCAGCAGACGGGAGGGGGAGCAGTACTTC; CDR3 protein: CASRREGEQYF
V gene: TRBV12-5; clone size: .; D gene: .; J gene: TRBJ2-7; CDR3 DNA: TGTGCTAGTGGTTTTAGAGGTACATACGAGCAGTACTTC; CDR3 protein: CASGFRGTYEQYF
V gene: TRBV4-2; clone size: .; D gene: TRBD2; J gene: TRBJ2-7; CDR3 DNA: TGTGCCAGCAGCCAAGTTGGCGGGAGTACCTACGAGCAGTACTTC; CDR3 protein: CASSQVGGSTYEQYF
V gene: TRBV7-3; clone size: .; D gene: .; J gene: TRBJ1-1; CDR3 DNA: TGTGCCAGCAGCTTAGGAGCGAACACTGAAGCTTTCTTT; CDR3 protein: CASSLGANTEAFF
V gene: TRBV30; clone size: .; D gene: TRBD2; J gene: TRBJ2-1; CDR3 DNA: TGTGCCTGGAGGCCCGGGACTAGCGGGCCTTACAATGAGCAGTTCTTC; CDR3 protein: CAWRPGTSGPYNEQFF
V gene: TRBV6-5; clone size: .; D gene: .; J gene: TRBJ2-7; CDR3 DNA: TGTGCCAGCAGTCAGAGGTTCGGCGAGCAGTACTTC; CDR3 protein: CASSQRFGEQYF
V gene: TRBV6-1; clone size: .; D gene: .; J gene: TRBJ2-1; CDR3 DNA: TGTGCCAGCAGTGAAGCTCCGCGGAACTCCTACAATGAGCAGTTCTTC; CDR3 protein: CASSEAPRNSYNEQFF
V gene: TRBV2; clone size: .; D gene: .; J gene: TRBJ1-2; CDR3 DNA: TGTGCCAGCAGTCAACAGGGCAACGCGAGGTTTGGCTACACCTTC; CDR3 protein: CASSQQGNARFGYTF
V gene: TRBV7-9; clone size: .; D gene: .; J gene: TRBJ2-1; CDR3 DNA: TGTGCCAGCAGCTTAGGGGGCTATGAGCAGTTCTTC; CDR3 protein: CASSLGGYEQFF
V gene: TRBV15; clone size: .; D gene: .; J gene: TRBJ2-7; CDR3 DNA: TGTGCCACCAGCACCGTCCCAGGGGAAGAGCAGTACTTC; CDR3 protein: CATSTVPGEEQYF
V gene: TRBV5-1; clone size: .; D gene: .; J gene: TRBJ1-1; CDR3 DNA: TGCGCCAGCAGCTTGACCACTTCAGGGAACACTGAAGCTTTCTTT; CDR3 protein: CASSLTTSGNTEAFF
V gene: TRBV19; clone size: .; D gene: .; J gene: TRBJ1-5; CDR3 DNA: TGTGCCAGTAGTATGGATGGGGGGTGGTATCAGCCCCAGCATTTT; CDR3 protein: CASSMDGGWYQPQHF
V gene: TRBV7-3; clone size: .; D gene: TRBD1; J gene: TRBJ2-5; CDR3 DNA: TGTGCCAGCAGCTTACTTGGGACAGGAGAGACCCAGTACTTC; CDR3 protein: CASSLLGTGETQYF
V gene: TRBV13; clone size: .; D gene: TRBD2; J gene: TRBJ2-1; CDR3 DNA: TGTGCCAGCAGCTTAGGGAGCGGGAGGGCCAGTGAGCAGTTCTTC; CDR3 protein: CASSLGSGRASEQFF
V gene: TRBV11-2; clone size: .; D gene: .; J gene: TRBJ2-3; CDR3 DNA: TGTGCCAGCAGCTTTCGGCTAGCTCGGGGAGATACGCAGTATTTT; CDR3 protein: CASSFRLARGDTQYF
V gene: TRBV5-1; clone size: .; D gene: TRBD1; J gene: TRBJ2-2; CDR3 DNA: TGCGCCAGCAGTCAGACCCACAGGGGGACCGGGGAGCTGTTTTTT; CDR3 protein: CASSQTHRGTGELFF
V gene: TRBV7-9; clone size: .; D gene: .; J gene: TRBJ2-5; CDR3 DNA: TGTGCCAGCAGCTTAGCCCAGGGGTTGGAGACCCAGTACTTC; CDR3 protein: CASSLAQGLETQYF
V gene: TRBV6-5; clone size: .; D gene: TRBD1; J gene: TRBJ2-7; CDR3 DNA: TGTGCCAGCAGTCCCTGGGTGACAGGGAGCTACGAGCAGTACTTC; CDR3 protein: CASSPWVTGSYEQYF
V gene: TRBV12-5; clone size: .; D gene: .; J gene: TRBJ2-2; CDR3 DNA: TGTGCTAGTGGTGTAAAACTAAACCTACAACCTCGGGGCGGGGAGCTGTTTTTT; CDR3 protein: CASGVKLNLQPRGGELFF
V gene: TRBV13; clone size: .; D gene: TRBD2; J gene: TRBJ2-1; CDR3 DNA: TGTGCCAGCAGCTTAGGGGCGGGAGTAAAAAATGAGCAGTTCTTC; CDR3 protein: CASSLGAGVKNEQFF
V gene: TRBV10-1; clone size: .; D gene: .; J gene: TRBJ2-3; CDR3 DNA: TGCGCCAGCGGAGACAGGAGCACAGATACGCAGTATTTT; CDR3 protein: CASGDRSTDTQYF
V gene: TRBV10-3; clone size: .; D gene: TRBD1; J gene: TRBJ2-7; CDR3 DNA: TGTGCCATCAGTGGGCAAGGACAGGGATCCTACGAGCAGTACTTC; CDR3 protein: CAISGQGQGSYEQYF